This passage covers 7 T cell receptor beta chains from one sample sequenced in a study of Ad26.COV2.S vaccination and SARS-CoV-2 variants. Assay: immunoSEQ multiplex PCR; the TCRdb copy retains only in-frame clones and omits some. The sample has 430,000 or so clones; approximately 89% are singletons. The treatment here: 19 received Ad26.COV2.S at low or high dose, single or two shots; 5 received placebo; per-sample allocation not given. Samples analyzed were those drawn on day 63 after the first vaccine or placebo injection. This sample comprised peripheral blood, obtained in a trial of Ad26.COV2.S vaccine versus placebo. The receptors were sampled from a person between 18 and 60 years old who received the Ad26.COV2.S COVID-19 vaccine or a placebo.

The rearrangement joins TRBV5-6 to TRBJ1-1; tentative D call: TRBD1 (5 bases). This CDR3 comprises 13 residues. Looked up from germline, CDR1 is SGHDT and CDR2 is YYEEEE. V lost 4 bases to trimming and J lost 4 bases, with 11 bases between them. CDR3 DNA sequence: TGTGCCAGCAGCGTACCGGGACTCACTGAAGCTTTCTTT. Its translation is CASSVPGLTEAFF.

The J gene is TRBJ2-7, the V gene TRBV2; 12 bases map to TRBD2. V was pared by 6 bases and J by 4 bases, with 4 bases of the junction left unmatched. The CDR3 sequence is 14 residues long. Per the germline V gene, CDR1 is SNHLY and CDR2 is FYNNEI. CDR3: CASSPLAGGYEQYV. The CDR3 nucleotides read TGTGCCAGCAGCCCTCTAGCGGGAGGGTACGAGCAGTACGTC.

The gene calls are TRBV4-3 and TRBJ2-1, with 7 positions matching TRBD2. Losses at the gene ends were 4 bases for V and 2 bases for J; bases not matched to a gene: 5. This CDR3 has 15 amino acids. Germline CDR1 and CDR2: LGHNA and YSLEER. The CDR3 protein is CASSPSGTTYNEQFF. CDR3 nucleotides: TGCGCCAGCAGCCCGTCAGGGACTACCTACAATGAGCAGTTCTTC.

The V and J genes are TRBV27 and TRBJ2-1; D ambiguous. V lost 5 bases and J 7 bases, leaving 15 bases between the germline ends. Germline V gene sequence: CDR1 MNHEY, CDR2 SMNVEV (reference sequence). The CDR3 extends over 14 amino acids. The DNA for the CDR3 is TGTGCCAGCAGTCCCCGAGGTGGTGCGAATGAGCAGTTCTTC. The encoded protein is CASSPRGGANEQFF.

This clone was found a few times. The CDR3 DNA follows: TGTGCCAGCAGTCCGAGGATAGCCTCCTACGAGCAGTACGTC. Translation gives CASSPRIASYEQYV. The chain couples TRBV7-2 to TRBJ2-7; no clear D. Germline V gene data show CDR1 as SGHTA and CDR2 as FQGNSA. V gave up 6 bases and J gave up 0 bases, with 12 bases separating them. This CDR3 is 14 amino acids long.

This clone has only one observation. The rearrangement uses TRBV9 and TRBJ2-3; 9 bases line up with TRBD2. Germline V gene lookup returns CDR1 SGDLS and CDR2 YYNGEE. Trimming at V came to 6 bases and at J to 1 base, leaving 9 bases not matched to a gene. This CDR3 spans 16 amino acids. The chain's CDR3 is CASTKRGVRGTDTQYF. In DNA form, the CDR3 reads TGTGCCAGCACCAAGCGGGGGGTTCGGGGCACAGATACGCAGTATTTT.

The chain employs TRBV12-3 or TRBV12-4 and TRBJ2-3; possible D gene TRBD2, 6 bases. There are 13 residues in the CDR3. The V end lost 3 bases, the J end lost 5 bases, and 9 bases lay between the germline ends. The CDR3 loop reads CASSFPAGDTQYF. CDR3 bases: TGTGCCAGCAGTTTCCCAGCGGGAGATACGCAGTATTTT.